Listed below are T cell receptor beta chains from one sample, sequenced in a study of PD-1 blockade in classical Hodgkin lymphoma. Clones were sequenced by immunoSEQ multiplex PCR, and TCRdb holds only the in-frame ones, with some missing. The sample yields 45,000 to 65,000 clones, roughly 73% seen once. The specimen was peripheral blood mononuclear cells (PBMCs), collected before the second cycle of nivolumab. All receptors come from a human donor with classical Hodgkin lymphoma. Both conserved end residues are part of each CDR3. D genes are given only for firm matches. Not all rows give a size; the values are once, few, many and, for expanded clones, a class.

CDR3 DNA	CDR3 protein	CDR3 length	J gene	D gene	V gene	clone size
TGTGCCAGCACCCGGGAGGACACTGAAGCTTTCTTT	CASTREDTEAFF	12	TRBJ1-1	.	TRBV2	few
TGTGCCAGCAGTGGGACTAGGACAGCTGGAAACACCATATATTTT	CASSGTRTAGNTIYF	15	TRBJ1-3	.	TRBV6-1	.
TGTGCCAGCAGCTTAATCAATGAGCAGTTCTTC	CASSLINEQFF	11	TRBJ2-1	.	TRBV7-2	.
TGTGCCAGCAGTTTATCCTGGGGGATGAACACTGAAGCTTTCTTT	CASSLSWGMNTEAFF	15	TRBJ1-1	.	TRBV27	.
TGTGCCAGCAGTTCCTTGGACAGCGCTTACGAGCAGTACTTC	CASSSLDSAYEQYF	14	TRBJ2-7	.	TRBV6-5	.
TGTGCCAGTAGCCTGGGACAGGGCTCCTACGAGCAGTACTTC	CASSLGQGSYEQYF	14	TRBJ2-7	TRBD1	TRBV19	once
TGTGCCAGCAGCCCCAGGGGGTGGAACACTGAAGCTTTCTTT	CASSPRGWNTEAFF	14	TRBJ1-1	TRBD1	TRBV6-5	.
TGTGCCAGTAGTACTCAACCGGGACAGGGGGCCTCTGGGGCCAACGTCCTGACTTTC	CASSTQPGQGASGANVLTF	19	TRBJ2-6	TRBD1	TRBV19	.
TGTGCCAGCAGTGCAACACCCTCAGGGTCTGGAGAGCAGTACTTC	CASSATPSGSGEQYF	15	TRBJ2-7	.	TRBV6-5	few
TGTGCCAGCAGCCCGGGGGTAGCGGGAGTTGTTGAGCAGTTCTTC	CASSPGVAGVVEQFF	15	TRBJ2-1	TRBD2	TRBV7-2	.
TGTGCCAGTAGTGCGACAGCCTCTGTGGATCAGCCCCAGCATTTT	CASSATASVDQPQHF	15	TRBJ1-5	.	TRBV19	few
TGTGCCAGCAGTTTAGGGGGACGCACAGATACGCAGTATTTT	CASSLGGRTDTQYF	14	TRBJ2-3	.	TRBV27	.